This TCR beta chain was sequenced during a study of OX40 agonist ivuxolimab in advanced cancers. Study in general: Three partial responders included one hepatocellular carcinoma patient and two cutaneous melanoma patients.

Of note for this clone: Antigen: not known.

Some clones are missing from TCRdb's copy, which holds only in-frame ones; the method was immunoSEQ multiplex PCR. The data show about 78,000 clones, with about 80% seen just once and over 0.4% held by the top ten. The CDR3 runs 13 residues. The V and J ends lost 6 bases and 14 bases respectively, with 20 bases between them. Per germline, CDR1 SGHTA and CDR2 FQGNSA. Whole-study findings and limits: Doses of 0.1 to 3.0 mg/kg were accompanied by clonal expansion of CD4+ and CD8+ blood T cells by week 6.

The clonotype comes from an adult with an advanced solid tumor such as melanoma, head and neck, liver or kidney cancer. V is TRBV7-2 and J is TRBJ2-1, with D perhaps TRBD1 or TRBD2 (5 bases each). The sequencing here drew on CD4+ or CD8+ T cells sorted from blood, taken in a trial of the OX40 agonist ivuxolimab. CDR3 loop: CASSYARRDPEFF. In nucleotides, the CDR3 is TGTGCCAGCAGTTACGCCCGAAGGGACCCGGAGTTCTTC.